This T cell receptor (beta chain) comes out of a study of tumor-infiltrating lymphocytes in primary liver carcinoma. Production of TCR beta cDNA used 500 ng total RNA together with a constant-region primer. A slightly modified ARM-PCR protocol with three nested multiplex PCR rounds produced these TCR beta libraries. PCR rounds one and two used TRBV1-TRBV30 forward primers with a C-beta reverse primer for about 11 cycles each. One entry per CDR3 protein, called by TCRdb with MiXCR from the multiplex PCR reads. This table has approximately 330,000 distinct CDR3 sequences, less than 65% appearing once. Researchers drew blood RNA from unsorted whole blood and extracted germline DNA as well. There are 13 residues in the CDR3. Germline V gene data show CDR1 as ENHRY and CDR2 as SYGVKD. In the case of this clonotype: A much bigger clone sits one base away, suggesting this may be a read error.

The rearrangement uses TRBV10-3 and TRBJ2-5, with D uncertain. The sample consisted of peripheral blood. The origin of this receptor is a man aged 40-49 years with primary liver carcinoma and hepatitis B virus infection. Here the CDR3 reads CAISEPTRETHYF. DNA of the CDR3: TGTGCCATCAGTGAGCCGACCCGAGAGACCCATTACTTC.